This TCR beta chain is drawn from a study (dated by TCRdb to about 2016). On this clonotype: What this receptor recognizes is not known. Nothing much larger sits one base from this clone, and base qualities are not available.

Library generation was performed with RT-PCR. TCRdb lists the instrument as Illumina MiSeq. Using fastp trimming at Q25 and MiXCR clonotype assembly, TCRdb reanalyzed the public sequencing data and kept in-frame beta chains. Merged by CDR3 protein, the rows form single entries marked with the most common genes and DNA. Within this sample are approximately 720,000 distinct CDR3 sequences, with over 12% of them counted one time only. The leading ten clones occupy roughly 3.9% of the sample. Trimming takes 1 base from V and 2 bases from J, and the germline ends sit 7 bases apart. CDR1 is given as SGHKS and CDR2 as YYEKEE, both from the germline V gene (reference sequence). From cysteine to phenylalanine, the CDR3 is 13 amino acids long. Only the CDR3 DNA is retained, 39 bases long and in frame from the first base.

The receptor was isolated from a female donor in good health, serving as a healthy control. Sequences were obtained from memory CD4+ T cells from blood. The chain links TRBV5-5 with TRBJ2-7; perhaps TRBD1 is the D gene, with 5 bases matching. The CDR3 protein sequence reads: CASSLPGTYEQYF. The bases read TGTGCCAGCAGCTTGCCAGGGACCTACGAGCAGTACTTC.